This is a list of T cell receptor beta chains from one sample in a study of T cell responses to AZD1222 COVID-19 vaccine. Assay used: immunoSEQ multiplex PCR; TCRdb lists only in-frame clones, some missing. The sample comprises over 100,000 clones, approximately 88% of which are singletons, and about 3.5% rests with the top ten. The material sequenced was peripheral blood, taken on day 0 of AZD1222 vaccination. The receptors were sampled from an adult in good health. Each CDR3 is given with its conserved first and last residue. A D gene is named only where the DNA matches it firmly. Clone size is given for some rows only: seen once, a few or many times, or a class if the clone is expanded.

TGTGCCAGCAGCTTAGAGGGGACAGGCGATCAGCCCCAGCATTTT	CASSLEGTGDQPQHF	TRBV7-2	TRBD1	TRBJ1-5	-
TGTGCCAGCAGCTGGAGGGGGCTAGCCTCTGGGGCCAACGTCCTGACTTTC	CASSWRGLASGANVLTF	TRBV5-4	-	TRBJ2-6	-
TGTGCCAGCAGCCAAGATCGTGGCGTATTTTGGAACACTGAAGCTTTCTTT	CASSQDRGVFWNTEAFF	TRBV3-1/TRBV3-2	-	TRBJ1-1	-
TGCGCCAGCAGCCCGGGACAGGGGGCGATCCATTATAATGAAAAACTGTTTTTT	CASSPGQGAIHYNEKLFF	TRBV5-1	TRBD1	TRBJ1-4	-
TGTGCCAGCACCTCGGTACTAGCGGGGGGGCCTATCACCGGGGAGCTGTTTTTT	CASTSVLAGGPITGELFF	TRBV27	TRBD2	TRBJ2-2	-
TGTGCCAGTAGTATAGGGTGGGCGACAGGGGCCAACGTCCTGACTTTC	CASSIGWATGANVLTF	TRBV19	-	TRBJ2-6	once
TGTGCCAGCAGCCACGACAGCAGCTCCTATAATTCACCCCTCCACTTT	CASSHDSSSYNSPLHF	TRBV4-2	-	TRBJ1-6	few
TGTGCCAGCAGTTACGCTACCGGGGCGAACTATGGCTACACCTTC	CASSYATGANYGYTF	TRBV6-5	-	TRBJ1-2	-
TGCGCCAGCAGCCCCGGACTCCTCAACACCGGGGAGCTGTTTTTT	CASSPGLLNTGELFF	TRBV5-1	-	TRBJ2-2	-
TGTGCCAGCAGCTGGATAGGGGGCTCTGGGGCCAACGTCCTGACTTTC	CASSWIGGSGANVLTF	TRBV7-2	-	TRBJ2-6	once
TGCGCCAGCATCAGAGGGGAGTCGGCTTTCTTT	CASIRGESAFF	TRBV10-2	-	TRBJ1-1	-
TGTGCCAGCAGCTGGCATGCAAGGGAAGCTTTCTTT	CASSWHAREAFF	TRBV5-5	-	TRBJ1-1	-
TGTGCCAGCAGTTACGGACTAGCGGGGGGATCAGATACGCAGTATTTT	CASSYGLAGGSDTQYF	TRBV6-5	TRBD2	TRBJ2-3	-
TGTGCCAGTAGTATAGAGAGGGATCAGCCCCAGCATTTT	CASSIERDQPQHF	TRBV19	-	TRBJ1-5	-
TGTGCCAGTAGTGGGAGTGGGGCAGGGGAACATGGCTACACCTTC	CASSGSGAGEHGYTF	TRBV19	-	TRBJ1-2	-